One sample yielded the 5 T cell receptor beta chains listed below, sequenced in a study of T cell responses to AZD1222 COVID-19 vaccine. Method: immunoSEQ multiplex PCR; TCRdb's copy keeps in-frame clones and lacks some. The sample lists 110,000 to 150,000 clones, approximately 85% occurring once. Specimen: peripheral blood, collected on day 0 of AZD1222 vaccination. The source of these receptors is an adult in good health.

This chain uses TRBV10-3 with TRBJ2-1; unclear D gene. The ends were cut back, 6 bases at V and 3 bases at J, with 3 bases in the middle. CDR1 ENHRY and CDR2 SYGVKD come from the germline V gene. The CDR3 is 11 amino acids. The CDR3 nucleotides are TGTGCCATCAGCGACTACAATGAGCAGTTCTTC. Protein sequence: CAISDYNEQFF.

The chain uses TRBV5-6 and TRBJ1-6; tentative D call: TRBD1 (5 bases). Per germline, CDR1 SGHDT and CDR2 YYEEEE. The V end lost 1 base, the J end lost 9 bases, and 8 bases lay between the germline ends. This CDR3 is 13 amino acids long. CDR3 bases: TGTGCCAGCAGCTTGCCGACAGCTTCACCCCTCCACTTT. Protein sequence: CASSLPTASPLHF.

The genes are TRBV21-1 and TRBJ2-3; the table's D call TRBD2 went unverified against the DNA. TRBV21-1 is a known pseudogene. The CDR3 is 13 amino acids. This CDR3 reads CASSTHPLGTQYF. CDR3 nucleotides: TGTGCCAGCAGCACGCACCCACTAGGGACGCAGTATTTT.

The genes are TRBV11-2 and TRBJ1-2; D is ambiguous. Trimming removed 2 bases from V and 2 bases from J, with 12 bases in between. The V gene's germline CDR1 is SGHAT and CDR2 FQNNGV. This CDR3 region has 15 residues. For the CDR3, the DNA is TGTGCCAGCAGCTTACAGGTCCAGGAAAACTATGGCTACACCTTC. This encodes CASSLQVQENYGYTF.

This clone was detected only once. The rearrangement uses TRBV4-1 and TRBJ1-2, with TRBD1 matching over 8 bases. Germline V CDR1 and CDR2: MGHRA, YSYEKL. V lost 3 bases to trimming and J lost 8 bases; unmatched junction nucleotides: 11. The CDR3 is 15 residues long. Here the CDR3 reads CASSQPDREYRGYTF. CDR3 coding DNA: TGCGCCAGCAGCCAGCCGGACAGGGAATATCGGGGCTACACCTTC.